The 3 T cell receptor beta chains below all came from one sample that was sequenced in a study of cytomegalovirus exposure and HLA in healthy donors. The PCR used 60 Vbeta and 13 Jbeta primers. Only in-frame clones appear in the TCRdb table, and some are missing; sequencing was by immunoSEQ multiplex PCR. This table has some 120,000 clones, about two thirds appearing once. Source material: PBMCs. The receptors were gathered from a man in his thirties or forties in good health and CMV-seropositive.

V usage is TRBV9 and J usage is TRBJ1-3; D is unresolved. The CDR3 is made up of 16 amino acids. V was shortened by 1 base and J by 4 bases, with 15 bases between the two germline ends. Germline CDR1 is SGDLS and CDR2 is YYNGEE. The CDR3 DNA follows: TGTGCCAGCAGCGTACAACCCCAGGCCCGGGGAAACACCATATATTTT. Translated, it gives CASSVQPQARGNTIYF.

As for this clone: This specimen includes other DNA sequences encoding the same CDR3. The rearrangement uses TRBV19 and TRBJ1-1, with D unclear. The V and J ends lost 3 bases and 0 bases respectively, with 8 bases between them. The CDR3 has 14 residues. The germline V gene has CDR1 LNHDA and CDR2 SQIVND (reference sequence). CDR3 sequence: CASSITGMNTEAFF. The CDR3 coding sequence is TGTGCCAGTAGTATTACGGGGATGAACACTGAAGCTTTCTTT.

This chain uses TRBV28 with TRBJ1-5, with 7 bases lining up with TRBD1. V trimming: 7 bases; J trimming: 4 bases; junction bases outside the gene matches: 7. The CDR3 contains 14 residues. Germline-derived CDR1 and CDR2 are MDHEN and SYDVKM. In nucleotides, the CDR3 is TGTGCCAGCAACTCCGGACAGGATAATCAGCCCCAGCATTTT. It translates to CASNSGQDNQPQHF.